Below are 29 T cell receptor beta chains sequenced from a single sample in a study of vaccination effects on CD4 cells after COVID-19. Their recognized antigens are unknown. Cultured cells yielded isolated CD4+ T cells after roughly 11 days. All participants had two doses of either the BNT162b2 or mRNA-1273 vaccine. Sequenced by immunoSEQ multiplex PCR; TCRdb stores in-frame clones only, minus some. The sample has more than 60,000 clones; around two thirds are singletons. This sample comprised CD4+ T cells from PBMCs cultured without peptide, obtained after COVID-19 vaccination. The receptors were sampled from a human donor who received a COVID-19 vaccine.

The table lists this clone with a few counts. V and J are TRBV18 and TRBJ1-2; no firm D call. The V gene lost 6 bases and the J gene lost 0 bases, with 20 bases spanning the gap. Looked up from germline, CDR1 is KGHSH and CDR2 is LQKENI. The CDR3 totals 17 residues. CDR3 loop: CASSFEAGLLANYGYTF. CDR3 DNA sequence: TGTGCCAGCTCTTTCGAGGCAGGCCTACTAGCTAACTATGGCTACACCTTC.

The CDR3 region has the DNA TGCGCCAGCAGCGTGACAGGTGCTGGAAACACCATATATTTT. Amino acid sequence: CASSVTGAGNTIYF. The chain is built from TRBV5-1 and TRBJ1-3; a possible D gene is TRBD1 (6 bases). Deletions cut 4 bases from V and 2 bases from J, with 10 bases between. CDR1 is SGHRS, CDR2 YFSETQ, per germline. This CDR3 is 14 amino acids long.

The chain is built from TRBV6-6 and TRBJ1-3; D is perhaps TRBD1 (6 bases). The CDR3 spans 17 residues. V lost 5 bases to trimming and J lost 0 bases, with 17 bases between them. Germline-derived CDR1 and CDR2 are MNHNY and SVGAGI (reference sequence). The CDR3 loop is CASSRQSGDISGNTIYF. DNA for the CDR3: TGTGCCAGCAGTCGACAGAGCGGGGACATCTCTGGAAACACCATATATTTT.

The rearrangement links TRBV5-1 to TRBJ2-5; 14 bases fit TRBD2. This CDR3 is 14 amino acids long. After removal of 4 bases from V and 7 bases from J, the junction contained 3 bases not matched to a gene. Germline V gives CDR1 SGHRS, CDR2 YFSETQ. The DNA of the CDR3 is TGCGCCAGCAGCGGACTAGCGGGGGGTGGGACCCAGTACTTC. This gives the protein CASSGLAGGGTQYF.

This clone has a handful of counts. The chain combines TRBV6-4 with TRBJ2-2; the match to TRBD1 covers 9 bases. Trimming removed 2 bases from V and 6 bases from J; junction bases left unmatched: 10. This CDR3 comprises 17 residues. The germline V gene encodes CDR1 MRHNA and CDR2 SNTAGT. In DNA form, the CDR3 reads TGTGCCAGCAGTGACCATTGGGGACAGGGAAACGCCGGGGAGCTGTTTTTT. The encoded protein is CASSDHWGQGNAGELFF.

This chain links TRBV5-1 with TRBJ1-1, with unresolved D. CDR3 length: 14 amino acids. Germline loops: CDR1 SGHRS, CDR2 YFSETQ. Deletions cut 0 bases from V and 7 bases from J, with 13 bases between. The CDR3 is CASSLVAPGGEAFF. CDR3 sequence (DNA): TGCGCCAGCAGCTTGGTGGCCCCCGGAGGTGAAGCTTTCTTT.

The gene calls are TRBV15 and TRBJ2-5; 9 positions agree with TRBD1. V shed 1 base, J shed 4 bases, and the junction held 10 bases outside the gene matches. The CDR3 sequence is 17 residues long. CDR1 and CDR2 from the germline V gene are LNHNV and YYDKDF (reference sequence). CDR3 protein: CATSRVITGGSGETQYF. The CDR3 DNA is TGTGCCACCAGCAGAGTTATTACAGGGGGCTCTGGAGAGACCCAGTACTTC.

V gene TRBV4-2 combines with J gene TRBJ2-2; TRBD2 aligns across 11 bases. CDR1 LGHNA and CDR2 YNFKEQ come from the germline V gene. The V and J ends lost 1 base and 1 base, in that order; junction bases with no gene match: 5. CDR3 length equals 18 residues. The CDR3 loop reads CASSQGVSGGVNTGELFF. The CDR3 region has the DNA TGTGCCAGCAGCCAAGGTGTTAGCGGGGGGGTGAACACCGGGGAGCTGTTTTTT.

For this clone: One junction end does not reproduce the germline sequence, and a read error may be involved. The chain combines TRBV6-6 with TRBJ1-5; 10 bases match TRBD1. Germline V CDR1 and CDR2: MNHNY, SVGAGI (reference sequence). The CDR3 totals 15 residues. This chain's CDR3 is CASSHSGTGERPQHF. The CDR3 DNA is TGTGCCAGCAGTCACTCCGGGACAGGGGAAAGGCCCCAGCATTTT.

The chain carries TRBV29-1 and TRBJ2-2; the match to TRBD1 covers 8 bases. CDR3 length: 14 residues. CDR1 and CDR2 from the germline V gene are SQVTM and ANQGSEA. Unmatched junction bases numbered 6, after V lost 7 bases and J lost 2 bases. As DNA, the CDR3 is TGCAGCGCACGACAGGGGAGTAACACCGGGGAGCTGTTTTTT. Residues: CSARQGSNTGELFF.

The genes are TRBV3-1 (or the pseudogene TRBV3-2) and TRBJ2-7; TRBD1 or TRBD2 may be the D gene (5 bases each). CDR3 length: 16 residues. Germline lookup yields CDR1 LGHDT and CDR2 YNNKEL (reference sequence). V was cut by 2 bases and J by 6 bases, with 20 bases left in between. In nucleotides, the CDR3 is TGTGCCAGCAGCCAATCTTCCTCCGGGACGAGGGGCGAGCAGTACGTC. Amino acid sequence: CASSQSSSGTRGEQYV.

This chain connects TRBV3-1 (or the pseudogene TRBV3-2) to TRBJ1-2; weak D call: TRBD1 (5 bases). CDR1 LGHDT and CDR2 YNNKEL come from the germline V gene (reference sequence). Trimming took 0 bases from V and 0 from J, leaving 17 bases between them. The CDR3 runs 18 residues. The CDR3 region is CASSQDKGRGRANYGYTF. The CDR3 nucleotides are TGTGCCAGCAGCCAAGATAAGGGAAGGGGTAGGGCTAACTATGGCTACACCTTC.

The V and J genes are TRBV19 and TRBJ2-4; unclear D gene. Trimming shortened V by 0 bases and J by 7 bases, and 4 bases separated the two germline ends. This CDR3 region has 12 residues. Germline assignment: CDR1 LNHDA and CDR2 SQIVND (reference sequence). The CDR3, as DNA: TGTGCCAGTAGTATAGATCGTAACATTCAGTACTTC. Translating it yields CASSIDRNIQYF.

The V call is TRBV19, the J call TRBJ1-3; 7 bases map to TRBD1. This CDR3 has 17 amino acids. J was trimmed by 0 bases and V by 5 bases; bases with no gene match: 10. The germline V gene has CDR1 LNHDA and CDR2 SQIVND (reference sequence). The DNA for the CDR3 is TGTGCCAGTAGTGCCTCGACAGGGACTTCCTCTGGAAACACCATATATTTT. This gives the protein CASSASTGTSSGNTIYF.

This rearrangement joins TRBV9 to TRBJ2-5; D is possibly TRBD1 or TRBD2 (5 bases each). Germline-derived CDR1 and CDR2 are SGDLS and YYNGEE. V was clipped by 0 bases and J by 5 bases, with 17 bases between them. The CDR3 sequence is 16 residues long. Here the CDR3 DNA reads TGTGCCAGCAGCGTAGCCTCAGGGACGATCTGGGAGACCCAGTACTTC. Protein product: CASSVASGTIWETQYF.

This chain joins TRBV5-1 and TRBJ1-6; TRBD1 matches at 8 bases. CDR1 and CDR2 from the germline V gene are SGHRS and YFSETQ. J lost 8 bases, V lost 3 bases, and 16 bases had no gene match. This CDR3 has 18 amino acids. The CDR3 loop is CASSSKSPRGQGDSPLHF. The CDR3, as DNA: TGCGCCAGCAGCTCAAAAAGCCCACGCGGACAGGGAGATTCACCCCTCCACTTT.

The chain combines TRBV20-1 with TRBJ2-1; 9 nucleotides line up with TRBD2. V was clipped by 3 bases and J by 11 bases; unmatched bases: 11. Germline lookup yields CDR1 DFQATT and CDR2 SNEGSKA (reference sequence). The CDR3 is 14 amino acids. This CDR3 is CSASPASGVVKQFF. CDR3 bases: TGCAGTGCTAGTCCGGCTAGCGGGGTTGTAAAGCAGTTCTTC.

The J gene is TRBJ2-5, the V gene TRBV9; D is possibly TRBD2 (6 bases). The CDR3 has 15 residues. Germline V gene lookup returns CDR1 SGDLS and CDR2 YYNGEE. Trimming removed 3 bases from V and 5 bases from J, with 17 bases in between. CDR3 sequence: CASSGYSTRGETQYF. The DNA for the CDR3 is TGTGCCAGCAGCGGGTACTCGACTAGAGGGGAGACCCAGTACTTC.

This rearrangement joins TRBV4-1 to TRBJ2-7, with TRBD1 matching over 9 bases. CDR1 is MGHRA and CDR2 is YSYEKL in the germline V gene. This CDR3 contains 14 residues. J was trimmed by 4 bases and V by 4 bases; bases with no gene match: 5. CDR3 DNA: TGCGCCAGCAGCCGGGACAGGGATAGATACGAGCAGTACGTC. Translated, it gives CASSRDRDRYEQYV.

The CDR3 DNA reads TGTGCCAGCAAACAGGAGTCGAACACTGAAGCTTTCTTT. Amino acid sequence: CASKQESNTEAFF. The V gene is TRBV2, the J gene TRBJ1-1; perhaps TRBD1 as D (5 bases). V shed 7 bases and J shed 1 base, with 10 bases lying between them. The CDR3 sequence is 13 residues long. CDR1 is SNHLY and CDR2 is FYNNEI in the germline V gene.

V usage is TRBV3-1 (or the pseudogene TRBV3-2) and J usage is TRBJ2-5; no reliable D call. The germline gives CDR1 LGHDT, CDR2 YNNKEL (reference sequence). This CDR3 is 15 amino acids long. V lost 3 bases and J lost 4, with 15 bases in between. The CDR3 loop reads CASSHSTGSGETQYF. The CDR3 DNA is TGTGCCAGCAGCCATTCTACCGGGTCCGGAGAGACCCAGTACTTC.

V gene TRBV6-5 combines with J gene TRBJ2-5; 10 bases map to TRBD2. This CDR3 has 15 amino acids. V lost 2 bases and J lost 4; bases outside the gene matches: 4. Germline V lookup: CDR1 MNHEY, CDR2 SVGAGI. CDR3 coding DNA: TGTGCCAGCAGTTACGACGCTAGCGGGGGAGAGACCCAGTACTTC. Protein product: CASSYDASGGETQYF.

V usage is TRBV18 and J usage is TRBJ1-1; 8 bases are shared with TRBD1. Germline loops: CDR1 KGHSH, CDR2 LQKENI. CDR3 size: 13 residues. The V and J ends lost 3 bases and 7 bases, in that order; junction bases with no gene match: 4. CDR3 bases: TGTGCCAGCTCACCTACCGGGACAGGTGAAGCTTTCTTT. It yields the protein CASSPTGTGEAFF. The complete variable domain, with remaining parts taken from reference TRBV18 and TRBJ1-1, reads NAGVMQNPRHLVRRRGQEARLRCSPMKGHSHVYWYRQLPEEGLKFMVYLQKENIIDESGMPKERFSAEFPKEGPSILRIQQVVRGDSAAYFCASSPTGTGEAFFGQGTRLTVV.

This clone was counted only a few times. V gene TRBV5-4 combines with J gene TRBJ1-2; a possible D gene is TRBD1 (6 bases). The CDR3 contains 16 residues. In germline, CDR1 is SGHNT, CDR2 YYREEE (reference sequence). The ends were cut back, 2 bases at V and 4 bases at J, with 18 bases in the middle. In DNA form, the CDR3 reads TGTGCCAGCAGCTTCTACCCCAGGACAGCTACCTATGGCTACACCTTC. Residues: CASSFYPRTATYGYTF.

The chain recombines TRBV19 with TRBJ2-3; D unresolved. Deletions cut 6 bases from V and 2 bases from J, with 15 bases between. The CDR3 has 15 residues. The V gene's germline CDR1 is LNHDA and CDR2 SQIVND (reference sequence). CDR3 DNA: TGTGCCAGTAGGGACGGCAGGAAGCCCACAGATACGCAGTATTTT. Its translation is CASRDGRKPTDTQYF.

This chain connects TRBV6-5 to TRBJ2-3, with D possibly matching TRBD2 (5 bases). With 6 bases removed from V and 4 bases from J, the gap between germline ends came to 14 bases. The germline V gene encodes CDR1 MNHEY and CDR2 SVGAGI. The CDR3 is 14 residues long. CDR3 region: CASSDLAGPDTQYF. CDR3 in DNA: TGTGCCAGCAGCGACCTGGCGGGCCCAGATACGCAGTATTTT.

This clone was seen more than once but under ten times. The V and J genes are TRBV5-8 and TRBJ1-5; TRBD1 agrees at 10 bases. The CDR3 runs to 16 residues. Germline V gene lookup returns CDR1 SGHTS and CDR2 YDEGEE. V shed 4 bases and J 6 bases; nucleotides not matched to a gene: 10. CDR3 in DNA: TGTGCCAGCAGCCCGAGACAGGGGGCGGTGGTTCAGCCCCAGCATTTT. Its translation: CASSPRQGAVVQPQHF.

This chain's CDR3 is CASSYSRETQYF. The CDR3 DNA reads TGTGCCAGCAGTTACTCTCGGGAGACCCAGTACTTC. The rearrangement links TRBV6-5 to TRBJ2-5; D call uncertain. Germline assignment: CDR1 MNHEY and CDR2 SVGAGI. Between the trimmed V and J ends, which lost 0 bases and 5 bases, there was a span of 4 bases. The CDR3 totals 12 residues.

This sequence joins TRBV10-3 and TRBJ1-2, with unresolved D. CDR3 length: 15 residues. Germline CDR1 is ENHRY and CDR2 is SYGVKD. The V end was cut by 7 bases, the J end by 0 bases, with 15 bases between. The CDR3 DNA reads TGTGCCATCACCCCGGCCGCTTCACCTAACTATGGCTACACCTTC. Translation gives CAITPAASPNYGYTF.